The 15 T cell receptor beta chains presented below share a single source sample, sequenced in a study of cytomegalovirus exposure and HLA in healthy donors. Both 60 Vbeta primers and 13 Jbeta primers went into the PCR. Assay: immunoSEQ multiplex PCR; the TCRdb copy retains only in-frame clones and omits some. Here the sample spans about 200,000 clones, roughly four fifths being singletons. Sequencing was done on a sample of PBMCs. The receptors derive from a man aged 30 to 39 in good health and CMV-seronegative.

The chain has TRBV6-4 and TRBJ2-1; 9 nucleotides line up with TRBD1. Trimming at V came to 4 bases and at J to 8 bases, leaving 15 bases not matched to a gene. The CDR3 has 17 residues. Germline lookup yields CDR1 MRHNA and CDR2 SNTAGT. The CDR3 DNA is TGTGCCAGCAGTGTTTATTTGGGACAGGGAGATTTGGATGAGCAGTTCTTC. Its translation is CASSVYLGQGDLDEQFF.

The chain employs TRBV5-4 and TRBJ2-3; 11 bases agree with TRBD2. CDR1 and CDR2 from the germline V gene are SGHNT and YYREEE (reference sequence). Trimming took 0 bases from V and 2 from J; bases not matched to a gene: 2. The CDR3 is 16 residues long. CDR3 bases: TGTGCCAGCAGCTTGGTAGCGGGAGGGATCACAGATACGCAGTATTTT. The encoded protein is CASSLVAGGITDTQYF.

The gene calls are TRBV28 and TRBJ2-3; 8 bases are shared with TRBD1. Germline V gene lookup returns CDR1 MDHEN and CDR2 SYDVKM. V gave up 7 bases and J gave up 4 bases; unmatched junction bases: 10. The CDR3 covers 15 residues. CDR3 region: CASNSQGARADTQYF. Here the CDR3 DNA reads TGTGCCAGCAATTCGCAGGGGGCTCGGGCAGATACGCAGTATTTT. Supplemented by reference TRBV28 and TRBJ2-3, the full variable domain reads DVKVTQSSRYLVKRTGEKVFLECVQDMDHENMFWYRQDPGLGLRLIYFSYDVKMKEKGDIPEGYSVSREKKERFSLILESASTNQTSMYLCASNSQGARADTQYFGPGTRLTVL.

The chain carries TRBV5-1 and TRBJ2-5; 10 positions match TRBD1. The DNA end favors TRBJ2-7, so the J call may be wrong. Germline loops: CDR1 SGHRS, CDR2 YFSETQ. The CDR3 runs 14 residues. DNA of the CDR3: TGCGCCAGCAGCCCGGGACAGGGGAACCACGAGCAGTACTTC. The encoded protein is CASSPGQGNHEQYF.

The chain recombines TRBV11-3 with TRBJ2-1; 7 bases map to TRBD2. The CDR3 has 14 amino acids. Germline CDR1 and CDR2: SGHNT and YENEEA. J lost 9 bases, V lost 1 base, and 6 bases had no gene match. The CDR3 protein is CASSLGLASGEQFF. The CDR3 DNA is TGTGCCAGCAGCTTAGGGCTAGCTAGCGGTGAGCAGTTCTTC.

The chain uses TRBV6-5 and TRBJ2-3, with D possibly matching TRBD1 (6 bases). The CDR3 extends over 12 amino acids. The germline V and J ends were trimmed by 5 bases and 6 bases, with 9 bases remaining between them. Germline assignment: CDR1 MNHEY and CDR2 SVGAGI. CDR3 in amino acids: CASSVQGDTQYF. CDR3 nucleotide sequence: TGTGCCAGCAGTGTACAGGGTGATACGCAGTATTTT.

V gene TRBV6-5 combines with J gene TRBJ1-1, with 8 bases matching TRBD1. Trimming cost V 5 bases and J 1 base; bases outside gene matches: 3. The CDR3 loop spans 14 amino acids. CDR1 and CDR2 from the germline V gene are MNHEY and SVGAGI. The CDR3: CASSTGQGNTEAFF. In nucleotides, the CDR3 is TGTGCCAGCAGTACCGGACAGGGGAACACTGAAGCTTTCTTT.

This clone was seen a single time. The chain recombines TRBV6-4 with TRBJ1-1; unclear D gene. Trimming left V 3 bases short and J 1 base short, with 6 bases between. CDR1 MRHNA and CDR2 SNTAGT come from the germline V gene. The CDR3 spans 13 residues. The CDR3 DNA sequence: TGTGCCAGCAGTGAACAGCAGAACACTGAAGCTTTCTTT. Translated, it gives CASSEQQNTEAFF.

The rearrangement links TRBV18 to TRBJ2-7; 11 nucleotides line up with TRBD1. The CDR3 is 14 amino acids. Germline V gene sequence: CDR1 KGHSH, CDR2 LQKENI. After removal of 3 bases from V and 3 bases from J, the junction contained 1 base not matched to a gene. The CDR3 protein is CASSPGTGGYEQYF. The CDR3 DNA follows: TGTGCCAGCTCACCGGGGACAGGGGGCTACGAGCAGTACTTC. The full variable domain, with the rest looked up from reference TRBV18 and TRBJ2-7, is NAGVMQNPRHLVRRRGQEARLRCSPMKGHSHVYWYRQLPEEGLKFMVYLQKENIIDESGMPKERFSAEFPKEGPSILRIQQVVRGDSAAYFCASSPGTGGYEQYFGPGTRLTVT.

The CDR3 region has the DNA TGCAGCGCACGGGACACTACTGAAGCTTTCTTT. It codes for CSARDTTEAFF. The rearrangement joins TRBV29-1 to TRBJ1-1; possible D gene TRBD1, 6 bases. From germline, CDR1 is SQVTM and CDR2 ANQGSEA. V was pared by 7 bases and J by 5 bases, with 11 bases between. The CDR3 has 11 amino acids.

The V call is TRBV4-1, the J call TRBJ2-3, with 7 bases matching TRBD2. The CDR3 runs 16 residues. After removal of 4 bases from V and 4 bases from J, the junction contained 11 bases not matched to a gene. Germline values: CDR1 MGHRA, CDR2 YSYEKL. The CDR3 loop reads CASSRPNGGSPDTQYF. The CDR3 coding sequence is TGCGCCAGCAGCCGCCCTAACGGCGGGAGCCCAGATACGCAGTATTTT.

This clone was observed a single time. The junction differs from germline at one of its ends, possibly a read error. The chain employs TRBV6-1 and TRBJ2-7; 9 positions match TRBD1. The CDR3 extends over 12 amino acids. The germline V gene encodes CDR1 MNHNS and CDR2 SASEGT. The DNA of the CDR3 is TGCCAGACGGGACAGGGTCTTGGGCGATCTAACTTC. Protein product: CQTGQGLGRSNF.

This clone was observed once. The J gene is TRBJ2-6, the V gene TRBV28, with a possible D match to TRBD2 (5 bases). CDR1 and CDR2 (germline): MDHEN, SYDVKM. Trimming took 5 bases from V and 4 from J, leaving 9 bases between them. The CDR3 is made up of 14 amino acids. The CDR3 DNA reads TGTGCCAGCAGTCGGACTCTGGGGGCCAACGTCCTGACTTTC. Translation: CASSRTLGANVLTF.

This clone was counted between two and nine times. This chain links TRBV19 with TRBJ2-1; TRBD1 might be the D (6 bases). The CDR3 loop spans 16 amino acids. Germline V gives CDR1 LNHDA, CDR2 SQIVND (reference sequence). With 5 bases removed from V and 0 bases from J, the gap between germline ends came to 14 bases. The CDR3 reads CASSYIRTDSYNEQFF. The CDR3 bases are TGTGCCAGTAGTTATATTCGGACAGACTCCTACAATGAGCAGTTCTTC.

This chain uses TRBV11-2 with TRBJ1-1; TRBD1 aligns across 7 bases. Germline-derived CDR1 and CDR2 are SGHAT and FQNNGV. With V trimmed by 3 bases and J by 4 bases, 8 bases remained unmatched. The CDR3 contains 15 residues. Written as DNA, the CDR3 is TGTGCCAGCAGCTTCAGACAGGGAGGTGGCACTGAAGCTTTCTTT. Amino acid sequence: CASSFRQGGGTEAFF.